This TCR beta chain was sequenced for a study of cytomegalovirus exposure and HLA in healthy donors. The PCR made use of 60 Vbeta and 13 Jbeta primers. Sequencing used immunoSEQ multiplex PCR; TCRdb keeps in-frame clones, though not all of them. The table has 130,000 or so clones, around three fifths seen once; the top ten hold approximately 1.8%. Regarding the study as a whole: Earlier results showed most TCR beta V segments being productive about 87% or about 30% of the time. Owing to their indistinguishability, certain V segments, notably TRBV6-2 and TRBV6-3, were excluded.

Note on this clone: Antigen: not known.

With V trimmed by 7 bases and J by 7 bases, 10 bases remained unmatched. CDR1 and CDR2 (germline): MNHEY, SVGAGI. This CDR3 is 15 amino acids long. The sequenced sample was PBMCs. This TCR was recovered from a male donor in good health and CMV-seronegative. This chain uses TRBV6-5 with TRBJ1-6; 7 bases match TRBD1. The CDR3 region is CASTLETGLNSPLHF. The CDR3 nucleotides read TGTGCCAGCACCCTGGAGACAGGGTTAAATTCACCCCTCCACTTT.